A selection of T cell receptor beta chains follows, all from one sample in a study of cytomegalovirus exposure and HLA in healthy donors. Sequencing was performed with immunoSEQ multiplex PCR; in TCRdb, only in-frame clones are kept and a portion is missing. The sample records 100,000 or so clones, about four fifths being singletons. Sequences were obtained from PBMCs. These receptors were collected from a woman in her forties in good health and CMV-seronegative. Each CDR3 is given with its conserved first and last residue. D genes are given only for firm matches. For some rows the clone size is stated as once, few or many, or as a class when expanded; others skip it.

j_call v_call d_call clone_size cdr3_aa cdr3_nt
TRBJ1-2 TRBV5-1 - - CASSLGVGLLDYGYTF TGCGCCAGCAGCTTGGGAGTCGGGTTACTAGACTATGGCTACACCTTC
TRBJ2-3 TRBV11-3 TRBD1 - CASRGPGTGWSDTQYF TGTGCCAGCAGGGGCCCCGGGACAGGGTGGTCAGATACGCAGTATTTT
TRBJ2-7 TRBV5-6 TRBD1 - CASSFTGEPYEQYF TGTGCCAGCAGCTTCACAGGGGAACCCTACGAGCAGTACTTC
TRBJ2-1 TRBV29-1 - - CSVGPDRGNEQFF TGCAGCGTTGGACCGGACAGAGGGAATGAGCAGTTCTTC
TRBJ1-5 TRBV6-1 TRBD1 - CASNYGTGGNQPQHF TGTGCCAGCAACTACGGGACAGGGGGAAATCAGCCCCAGCATTTT
TRBJ2-3 TRBV30 - - CAWSSSGTAQYF TGTGCCTGGAGCTCGAGCGGTACAGCGCAGTATTTT
TRBJ2-3 TRBV5-4 TRBD2 - CASSYSLAAGTDTQYF TGTGCCAGCAGCTACTCGCTAGCGGCGGGCACAGATACGCAGTATTTT
TRBJ2-4 TRBV2 TRBD2 - CASLTSELAKNIQYF TGTGCCAGCCTTACTAGCGAATTAGCCAAAAACATTCAGTACTTC
TRBJ1-1 TRBV19 - - CASTIGGPEAFF TGTGCCAGTACCATTGGTGGGCCTGAAGCTTTCTTT
TRBJ1-3 TRBV9 - - CASSPQGGSGNTIYF TGTGCCAGCAGCCCCCAAGGGGGCTCTGGAAACACCATATATTTT
TRBJ1-2 TRBV7-8 - - CASSLAGQAANYGYTF TGTGCCAGCAGCTTAGCTGGACAAGCCGCGAACTATGGCTACACCTTC
TRBJ2-2 TRBV2 TRBD1 - CASSDTGTAQTNTGELFF TGTGCCAGCAGTGACACTGGGACAGCTCAAACGAACACCGGGGAGCTGTTTTTT
TRBJ1-5 TRBV6-5 - - CASSSRGGNQPQHF TGTGCCAGCAGTTCTCGGGGGGGCAATCAGCCCCAGCATTTT
TRBJ2-7 TRBV30 - - CAAKRWGQSSYEQYF TGTGCCGCCAAGAGGTGGGGGCAAAGCTCCTACGAGCAGTACTTC
TRBJ2-2 TRBV5-8 - - CASRPSRTTTTGELFF TGTGCCAGCAGACCTTCTAGGACAACGACCACCGGGGAGCTGTTTTTT
TRBJ1-1 TRBV6-5 - - CASSLQDIRTEAFF TGTGCCAGCAGTTTGCAGGACATTCGGACTGAAGCTTTCTTT
TRBJ1-4 TRBV6-1 TRBD1 few CASSEQGGGGEKLFF TGTGCCAGCAGTGAACAGGGGGGAGGAGGTGAAAAACTGTTTTTT
TRBJ1-1 TRBV19 - once CASRTGGATEAFF TGTGCCAGTAGGACGGGGGGGGCTACTGAAGCTTTCTTT
TRBJ2-3 TRBV10-3 TRBD2 - CAISESIAGGRNTQYF TGTGCCATCAGTGAGTCAATAGCGGGGGGTCGGAATACGCAGTATTTT
TRBJ1-2 TRBV6-5 - - CASSYSPQRDGYTF TGTGCCAGCAGTTACTCGCCCCAGCGGGACGGCTACACCTTC
TRBJ2-7 TRBV6-1 - - CASSVRRGEQYF TGTGCCAGCAGTGTTCGCAGGGGCGAGCAGTACTTC
TRBJ2-3 TRBV6-6 - - CASSAGRRVDTDTQYF TGTGCCAGCAGCGCCGGCCGCAGGGTCGACACAGATACGCAGTATTTT
TRBJ2-5 TRBV5-1 TRBD1 - CASSRTGTGGVETQYF TGCGCCAGCAGTCGCACCGGGACAGGGGGCGTGGAGACCCAGTACTTC
TRBJ2-2 TRBV9 TRBD2 - CASSPHAGAGGPNTGELFF TGTGCCAGCAGCCCACACGCAGGGGCGGGGGGGCCAAACACCGGGGAGCTGTTTTTT
TRBJ1-3 TRBV19 - - CASSTHQGAGNTIYF TGTGCCAGTAGTACCCACCAGGGTGCTGGAAACACCATATATTTT
TRBJ1-1 TRBV6-5 - - CAPGGNTEAFF TGTGCCCCGGGAGGGAACACTGAAGCTTTCTTT
TRBJ1-2 TRBV27 - - CASSFQVNYGYTF TGTGCCAGCAGTTTCCAGGTTAACTATGGCTACACCTTC
TRBJ2-5 TRBV9 - - CASSVGRGQETQYF TGTGCCAGCAGCGTAGGAAGGGGCCAAGAGACCCAGTACTTC
TRBJ2-7 TRBV7-6 TRBD2 - CASSLAVGWTSGGTYEQYF TGTGCCAGCAGCTTAGCGGTAGGGTGGACTAGCGGGGGGACCTACGAGCAGTACTTC
TRBJ2-7 TRBV27 TRBD1 - CASSLTGTGSPYEQYF TGTGCCAGCAGTTTAACCGGGACAGGTAGCCCCTACGAGCAGTACTTC
TRBJ1-5 TRBV12-1 - - CASSLLGGDQPQHF TGTGCCAGCAGCCTCTTAGGGGGCGATCAGCCCCAGCATTTT
TRBJ2-3 TRBV30 TRBD1 - CAWSRQGANTDTQYF TGTGCCTGGAGCAGACAGGGGGCTAATACAGATACGCAGTATTTT
TRBJ1-5 TRBV21-1 - - CASSKGRGQGAPRNQPQHF TGTGCCAGCAGCAAAGGAAGGGGACAGGGGGCGCCCCGCAATCAGCCCCAGCATTTT
TRBJ2-7 TRBV6-6 - - CASSYALGPYEQYF TGTGCCAGCAGTTACGCGCTTGGGCCCTACGAGCAGTACTTC
TRBJ2-3 TRBV9 TRBD1 - CASSVGQGEDTQYF TGTGCCAGCAGCGTAGGGCAGGGGGAAGATACGCAGTATTTT
TRBJ1-1 TRBV7-9 - - CASSLGGRQWNTEAFF TGTGCCAGCAGCTTAGGGGGGCGGCAGTGGAACACTGAAGCTTTCTTT
TRBJ2-5 TRBV7-9 - - CASSFGYTKYQETQYF TGTGCCAGCAGCTTCGGGTACACAAAGTACCAAGAGACCCAGTACTTC
TRBJ1-1 TRBV15 - - CATSRVRAGPPRVTEAFF TGTGCCACCAGCAGAGTGCGTGCGGGGCCCCCAAGGGTCACTGAAGCTTTCTTT
TRBJ2-2 TRBV6-6 - once CASRNLGTSPGELFF TGTGCCAGCAGAAACCTAGGAACCTCACCCGGGGAGCTGTTTTTT
TRBJ2-4 TRBV29-1 TRBD1 - CSARPGQAGGQLAKNIQYF TGCAGCGCCCGCCCGGGACAGGCTGGGGGCCAACTAGCCAAAAACATTCAGTACTTC
TRBJ1-1 TRBV4-3 - - CASSQVSGEPEAFF TGCGCCAGCAGCCAAGTTAGCGGGGAGCCTGAAGCTTTCTTT
TRBJ1-6 TRBV2 TRBD1 - CASSAEGTGNSPLHF TGTGCCAGCAGTGCAGAAGGGACAGGGAATTCACCCCTCCACTTT
TRBJ1-4 TRBV9 TRBD1 - CASSVGTGRHDEKLFF TGTGCCAGCAGCGTAGGGACAGGGCGGCATGATGAAAAACTGTTTTTT
TRBJ1-4 TRBV14 - once CASSPIGQLREKLFF TGTGCCAGCAGCCCAATCGGACAGCTCCGGGAAAAACTGTTTTTT
TRBJ1-5 TRBV18 TRBD1 - CASSLDRAGGNQPQHF TGTGCCAGCTCACTAGACAGGGCTGGTGGCAATCAGCCCCAGCATTTT